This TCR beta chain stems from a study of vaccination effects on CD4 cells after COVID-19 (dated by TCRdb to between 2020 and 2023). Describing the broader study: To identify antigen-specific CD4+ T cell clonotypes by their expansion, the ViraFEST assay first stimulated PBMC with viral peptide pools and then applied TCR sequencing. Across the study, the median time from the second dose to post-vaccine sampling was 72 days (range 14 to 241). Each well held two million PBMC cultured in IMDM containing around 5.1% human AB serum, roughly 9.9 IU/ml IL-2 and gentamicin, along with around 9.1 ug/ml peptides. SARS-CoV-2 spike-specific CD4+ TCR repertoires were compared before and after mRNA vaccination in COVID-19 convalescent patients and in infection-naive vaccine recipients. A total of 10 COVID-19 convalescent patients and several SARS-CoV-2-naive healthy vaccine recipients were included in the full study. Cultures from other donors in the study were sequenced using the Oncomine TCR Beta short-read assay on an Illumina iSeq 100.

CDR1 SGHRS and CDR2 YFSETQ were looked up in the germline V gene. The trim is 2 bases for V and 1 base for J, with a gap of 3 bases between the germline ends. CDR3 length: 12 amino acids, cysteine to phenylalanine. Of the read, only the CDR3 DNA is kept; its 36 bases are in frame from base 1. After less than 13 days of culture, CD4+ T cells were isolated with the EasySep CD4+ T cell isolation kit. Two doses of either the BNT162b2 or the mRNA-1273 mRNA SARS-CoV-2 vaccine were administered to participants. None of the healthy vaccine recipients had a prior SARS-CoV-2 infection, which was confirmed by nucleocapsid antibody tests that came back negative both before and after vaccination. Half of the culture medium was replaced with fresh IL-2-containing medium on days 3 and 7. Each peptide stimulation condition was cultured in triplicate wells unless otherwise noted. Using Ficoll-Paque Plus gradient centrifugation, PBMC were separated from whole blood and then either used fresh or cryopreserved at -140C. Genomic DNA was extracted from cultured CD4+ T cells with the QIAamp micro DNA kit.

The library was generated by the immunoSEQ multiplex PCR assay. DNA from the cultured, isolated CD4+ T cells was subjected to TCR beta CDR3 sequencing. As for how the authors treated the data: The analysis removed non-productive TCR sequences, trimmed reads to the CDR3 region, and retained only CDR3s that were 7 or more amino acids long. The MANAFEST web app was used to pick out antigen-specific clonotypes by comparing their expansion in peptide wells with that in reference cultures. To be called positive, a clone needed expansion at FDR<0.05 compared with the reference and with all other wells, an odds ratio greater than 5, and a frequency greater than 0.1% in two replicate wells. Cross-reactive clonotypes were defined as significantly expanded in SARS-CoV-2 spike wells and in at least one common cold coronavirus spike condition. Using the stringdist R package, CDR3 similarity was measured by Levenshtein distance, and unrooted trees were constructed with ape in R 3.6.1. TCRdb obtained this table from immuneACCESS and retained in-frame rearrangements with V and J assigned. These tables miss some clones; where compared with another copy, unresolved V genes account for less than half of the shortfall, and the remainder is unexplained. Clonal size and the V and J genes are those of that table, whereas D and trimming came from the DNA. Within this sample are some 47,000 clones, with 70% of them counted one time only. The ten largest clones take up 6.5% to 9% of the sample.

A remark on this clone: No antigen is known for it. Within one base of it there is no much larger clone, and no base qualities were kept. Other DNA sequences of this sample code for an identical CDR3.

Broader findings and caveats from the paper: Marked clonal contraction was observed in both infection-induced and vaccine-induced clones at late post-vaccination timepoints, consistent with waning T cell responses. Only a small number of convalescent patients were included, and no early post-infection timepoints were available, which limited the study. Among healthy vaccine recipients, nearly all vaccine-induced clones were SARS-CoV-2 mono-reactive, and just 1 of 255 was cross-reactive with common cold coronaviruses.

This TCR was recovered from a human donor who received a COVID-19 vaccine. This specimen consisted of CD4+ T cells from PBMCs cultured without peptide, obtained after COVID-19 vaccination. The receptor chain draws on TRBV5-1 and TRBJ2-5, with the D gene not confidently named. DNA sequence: TGCGCCAGCAGCTTACGCCAAGAGACCCAGTACTTC. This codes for CASSLRQETQYF.